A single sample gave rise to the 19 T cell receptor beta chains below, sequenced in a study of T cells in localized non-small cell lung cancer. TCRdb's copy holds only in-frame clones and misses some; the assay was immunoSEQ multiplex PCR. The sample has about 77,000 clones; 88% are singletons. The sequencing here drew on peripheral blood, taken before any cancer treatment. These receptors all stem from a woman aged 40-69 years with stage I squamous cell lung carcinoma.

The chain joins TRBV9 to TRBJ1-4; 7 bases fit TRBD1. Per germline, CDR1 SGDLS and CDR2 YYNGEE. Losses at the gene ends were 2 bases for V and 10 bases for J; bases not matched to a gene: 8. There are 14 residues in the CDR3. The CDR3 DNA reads TGTGCCAGCAGCGTGGGACAGACCTCTGGAAAACTGTTTTTT. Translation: CASSVGQTSGKLFF.

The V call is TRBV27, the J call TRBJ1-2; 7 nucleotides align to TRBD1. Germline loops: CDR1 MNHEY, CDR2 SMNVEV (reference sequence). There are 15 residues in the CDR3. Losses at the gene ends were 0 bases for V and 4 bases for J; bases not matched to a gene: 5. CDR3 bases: TGTGCCAGCAGTTTATCCCAGACAGGGTCCTATGGCTACACCTTC. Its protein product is CASSLSQTGSYGYTF.

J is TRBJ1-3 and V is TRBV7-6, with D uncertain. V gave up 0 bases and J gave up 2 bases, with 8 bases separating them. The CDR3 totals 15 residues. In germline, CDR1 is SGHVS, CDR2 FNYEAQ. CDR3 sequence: CASSLAQPTGNTIYF. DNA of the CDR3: TGTGCCAGCAGCTTAGCCCAGCCGACTGGAAACACCATATATTTT. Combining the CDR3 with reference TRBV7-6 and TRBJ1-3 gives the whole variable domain GAGVSQSPRYKVTKRGQDVALRCDPISGHVSLYWYRQALGQGPEFLTYFNYEAQQDKSGLPNDRFSAERPEGSISTLTIQRTEQRDSAMYRCASSLAQPTGNTIYFGEGSWLTVV.

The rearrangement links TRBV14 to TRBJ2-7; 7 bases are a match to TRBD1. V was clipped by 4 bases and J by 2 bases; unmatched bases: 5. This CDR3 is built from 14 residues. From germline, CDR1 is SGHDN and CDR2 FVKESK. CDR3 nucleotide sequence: TGTGCCAGCAGCCCGACAGGGTACACCTACGAGCAGTACTTC. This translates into CASSPTGYTYEQYF.

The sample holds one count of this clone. DNA of the CDR3: TGTGCCAGCAGCTCTGAACCCACAGGGATTACTGGGGCCAACGTCCTGACTTTC. It is translated as CASSSEPTGITGANVLTF. The V gene is TRBV7-9, the J gene TRBJ2-6; weak D call: TRBD1 (6 bases). This CDR3 contains 18 residues. V was pared by 4 bases and J by 2 bases, with 18 bases between. Per the germline V gene, CDR1 is SEHNR and CDR2 is FQNEAQ (reference sequence).

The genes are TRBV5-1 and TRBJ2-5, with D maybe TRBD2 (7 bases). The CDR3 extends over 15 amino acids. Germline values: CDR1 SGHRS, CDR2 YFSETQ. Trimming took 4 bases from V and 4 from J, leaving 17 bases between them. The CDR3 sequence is CASSPGYREGETQYF. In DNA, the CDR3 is TGCGCCAGCAGCCCTGGGTACAGGGAGGGAGAGACCCAGTACTTC.

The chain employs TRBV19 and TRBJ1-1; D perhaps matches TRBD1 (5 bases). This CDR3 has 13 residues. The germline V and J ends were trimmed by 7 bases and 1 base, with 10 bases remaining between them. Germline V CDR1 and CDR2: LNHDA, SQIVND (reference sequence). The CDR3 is CASKRDGNTEAFF. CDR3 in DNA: TGTGCCAGTAAGAGGGACGGGAACACTGAAGCTTTCTTT.

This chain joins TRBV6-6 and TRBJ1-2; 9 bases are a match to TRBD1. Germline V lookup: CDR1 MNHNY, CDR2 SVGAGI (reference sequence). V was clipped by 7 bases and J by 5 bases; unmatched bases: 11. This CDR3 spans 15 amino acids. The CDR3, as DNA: TGTGCCAGCACCCAACAGGGGGCGGGGAGGTATGGCTACACCTTC. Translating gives CASTQQGAGRYGYTF.

CDR3 bases: TGTGCCAGCAGCTTAGAGGGTGCGAACACCGGGGAGCTGTTTTTT. Its protein is CASSLEGANTGELFF. V gene TRBV11-3 combines with J gene TRBJ2-2; D ambiguous. Trimming removed 0 bases at V and 0 bases at J, with 5 bases between. Looked up from germline, CDR1 is SGHNT and CDR2 is YENEEA. This CDR3 contains 15 residues.

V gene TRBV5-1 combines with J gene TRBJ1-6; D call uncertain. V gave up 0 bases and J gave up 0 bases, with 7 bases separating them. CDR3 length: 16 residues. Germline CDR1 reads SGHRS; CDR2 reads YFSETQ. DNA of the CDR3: TGCGCCAGCAGCTTGGGGGGTGACTCCTATAATTCACCCCTCCACTTT. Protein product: CASSLGGDSYNSPLHF.

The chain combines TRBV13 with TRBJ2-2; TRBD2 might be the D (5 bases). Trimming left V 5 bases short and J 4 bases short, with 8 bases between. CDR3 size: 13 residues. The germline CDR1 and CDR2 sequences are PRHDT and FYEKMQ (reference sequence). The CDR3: CASSLTSTGELFF. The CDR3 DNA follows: TGTGCCAGCAGCCTCACTAGCACCGGGGAGCTGTTTTTT.

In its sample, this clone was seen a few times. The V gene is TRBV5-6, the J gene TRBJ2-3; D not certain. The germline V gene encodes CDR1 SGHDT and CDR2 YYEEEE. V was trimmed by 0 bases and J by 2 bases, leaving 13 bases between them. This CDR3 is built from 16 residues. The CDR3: CASSLGVSVSTDTQYF. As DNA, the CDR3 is TGTGCCAGCAGCTTGGGGGTATCGGTGTCCACAGATACGCAGTATTTT.

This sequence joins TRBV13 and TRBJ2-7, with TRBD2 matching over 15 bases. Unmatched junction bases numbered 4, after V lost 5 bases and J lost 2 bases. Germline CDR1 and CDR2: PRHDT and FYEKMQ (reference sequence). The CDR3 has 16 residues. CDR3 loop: CASSQGLAGGTYEQYF. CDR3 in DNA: TGTGCCAGCAGCCAGGGACTAGCGGGGGGAACCTACGAGCAGTACTTC.

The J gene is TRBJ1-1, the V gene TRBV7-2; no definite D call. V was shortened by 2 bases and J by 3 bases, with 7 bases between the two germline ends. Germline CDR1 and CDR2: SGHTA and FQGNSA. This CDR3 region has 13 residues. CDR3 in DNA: TGTGCCAGCAGCTTACAATGGGACACTGAAGCTTTCTTT. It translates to CASSLQWDTEAFF.

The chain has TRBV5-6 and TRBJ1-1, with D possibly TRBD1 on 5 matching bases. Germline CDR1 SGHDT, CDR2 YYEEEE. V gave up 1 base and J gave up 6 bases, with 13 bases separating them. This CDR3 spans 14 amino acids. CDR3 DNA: TGTGCCAGCAGCTTGTATAGGGGCGTCGCTGAAGCTTTCTTT. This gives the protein CASSLYRGVAEAFF.

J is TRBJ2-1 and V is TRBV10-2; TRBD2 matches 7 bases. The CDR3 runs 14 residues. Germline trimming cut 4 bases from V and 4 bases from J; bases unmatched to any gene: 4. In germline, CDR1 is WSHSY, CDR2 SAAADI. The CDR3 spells CASSGASGYNEQFF. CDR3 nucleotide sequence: TGCGCCAGCAGTGGGGCTAGCGGATACAATGAGCAGTTCTTC.

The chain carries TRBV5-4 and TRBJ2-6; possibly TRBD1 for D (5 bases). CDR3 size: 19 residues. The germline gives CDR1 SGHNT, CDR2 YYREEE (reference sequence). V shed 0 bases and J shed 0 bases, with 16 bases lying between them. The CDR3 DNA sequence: TGTGCCAGCAGCTTGGGTCCGGCAGGGCTTAGCTCTGGGGCCAACGTCCTGACTTTC. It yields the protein CASSLGPAGLSSGANVLTF.

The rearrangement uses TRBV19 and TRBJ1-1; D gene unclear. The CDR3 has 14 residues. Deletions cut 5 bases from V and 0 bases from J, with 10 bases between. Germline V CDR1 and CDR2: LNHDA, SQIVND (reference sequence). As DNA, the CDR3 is TGTGCCAGTAGTCTAACTAATTTGAACACTGAAGCTTTCTTT. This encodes CASSLTNLNTEAFF.

CDR3 sequence reads: CASSPNRGSNTGELFF. Written as DNA, the CDR3 is TGTGCCAGCAGCCCCAACAGGGGGTCGAACACCGGGGAGCTGTTTTTT. The chain employs TRBV5-6 and TRBJ2-2, with 8 bases fitting TRBD1. Germline-derived CDR1 and CDR2 are SGHDT and YYEEEE. CDR3 length: 16 residues. V dropped 4 bases and J dropped 0; count of bases not matched to a gene: 5.